The subject of this entry is one T cell receptor (beta chain). Its target is not known. The data belong to a study of a mutant IDH1 vaccine in newly diagnosed glioma. Study-wide background: Treatment recipients were about 60% male and 37.5% female, and their mean age was roughly 44 years.

The length of the CDR3 is 16 residues. V was clipped by 6 bases and J by 5 bases; unmatched bases: 8. The germline V gene encodes CDR1 SGHAT and CDR2 FQNNGV. The repertoire was sequenced with immunoSEQ multiplex PCR; TCRdb's copy has only in-frame clones and lacks some. This sample has about 63,000 clones; around 82% occur once, and the top ten carry roughly 4.4%. Time point defined: baseline, week 1 (first vaccination visit). Treatment denoted: pre-vaccination baseline after standard-of-care therapy. The donor cohort comprised cases of new WHO grade 3 or 4 IDH1-mutant, ATRX-lost astrocytoma. Study outcomes and limitations: Evidence of vaccine-induced immune responses was documented in roughly 93% of patients.

The receptor was derived from a woman between 18 and 29 years old with glioma. Some clones in this sample may be carry-over from other donors' samples. Sequencing was performed on peripheral blood mononuclear cells (PBMCs), taken from a glioma patient treated with radiotherapy, temozolomide or both. The rearrangement uses TRBV11-2 and TRBJ2-2; 11 bases line up with TRBD2. For the CDR3, the DNA is TGTGCCAGCAGACTAGCGGGAGTCACAGGGACCGGGGAGCTGTTTTTT. This sequence encodes CASRLAGVTGTGELFF.